Given below is one T cell receptor beta chain in context. The sample comes from a study of OX40 agonist ivuxolimab in advanced cancers. Looking at the study overall: Ivuxolimab, which patients received intravenously every 2 weeks, was dosed at 0.01 to 10 mg/kg. Of mixed ages from about 20 to 80 and averaging about 56 years, the group was more than 65% male.

CDR3 length equals 15 residues. V was clipped by 5 bases and J by 8 bases; unmatched bases: 13. The V gene's germline CDR1 is MNHNY and CDR2 SVGAGI (reference sequence). Repertoires were generated with immunoSEQ multiplex PCR, while TCRdb's copy carries only in-frame clones and drops some. The data contain just under 80,000 clones, 70% to 90% of them singletons. The receptor was isolated from an adult with an advanced solid tumor such as melanoma, head and neck, liver or kidney cancer. Sample: CD4+ or CD8+ T cells sorted from blood, taken in a trial of the OX40 agonist ivuxolimab. The rearrangement links TRBV6-6 to TRBJ1-1; 8 bases map to TRBD1. CDR3 in amino acids: CASSTTTGGTGEAFF. As DNA, the CDR3 is TGTGCCAGCAGTACTACGACAGGAGGGACAGGAGAAGCTTTCTTT.